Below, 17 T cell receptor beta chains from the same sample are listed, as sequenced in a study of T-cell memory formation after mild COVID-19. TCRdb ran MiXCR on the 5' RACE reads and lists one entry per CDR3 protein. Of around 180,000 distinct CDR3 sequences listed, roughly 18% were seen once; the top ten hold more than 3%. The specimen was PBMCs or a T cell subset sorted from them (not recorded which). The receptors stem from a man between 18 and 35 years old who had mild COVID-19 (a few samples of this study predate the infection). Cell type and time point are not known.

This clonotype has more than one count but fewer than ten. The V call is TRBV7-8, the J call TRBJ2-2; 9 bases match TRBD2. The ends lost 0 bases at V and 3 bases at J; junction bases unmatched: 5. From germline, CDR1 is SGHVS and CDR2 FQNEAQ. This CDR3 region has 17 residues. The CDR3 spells CASSLAGVAGDTGELFF. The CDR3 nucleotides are TGTGCCAGCAGCTTAGCGGGAGTAGCGGGGGACACCGGGGAGCTGTTTTTT.

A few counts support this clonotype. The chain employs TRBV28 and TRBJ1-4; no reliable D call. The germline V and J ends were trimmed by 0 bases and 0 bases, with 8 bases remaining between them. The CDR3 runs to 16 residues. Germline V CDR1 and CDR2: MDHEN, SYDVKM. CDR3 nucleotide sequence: TGTGCCAGCAGTTTATGGCGGGGATCAACTAATGAAAAACTGTTTTTT. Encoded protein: CASSLWRGSTNEKLFF.

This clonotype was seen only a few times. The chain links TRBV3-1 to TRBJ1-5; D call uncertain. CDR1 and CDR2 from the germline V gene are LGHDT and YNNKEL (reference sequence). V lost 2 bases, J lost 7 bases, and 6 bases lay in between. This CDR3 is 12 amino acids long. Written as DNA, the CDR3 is TGTGCCAGCAGCCAACTTGACCAGCCCCAGCATTTT. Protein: CASSQLDQPQHF.

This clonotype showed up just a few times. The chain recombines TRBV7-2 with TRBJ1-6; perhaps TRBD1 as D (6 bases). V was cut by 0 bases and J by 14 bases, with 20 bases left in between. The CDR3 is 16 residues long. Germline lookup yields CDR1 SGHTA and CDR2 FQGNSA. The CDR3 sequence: CASSLARLGGRGSLHF. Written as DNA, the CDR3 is TGTGCCAGCAGCTTAGCGCGTTTAGGGGGGAGAGGATCCCTCCACTTT.

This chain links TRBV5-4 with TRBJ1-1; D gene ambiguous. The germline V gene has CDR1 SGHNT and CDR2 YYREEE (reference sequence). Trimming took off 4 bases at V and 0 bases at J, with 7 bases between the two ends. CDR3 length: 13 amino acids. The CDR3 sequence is CASSGDLNTEAFF. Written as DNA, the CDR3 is TGTGCCAGCAGCGGAGACTTGAACACTGAAGCTTTCTTT.

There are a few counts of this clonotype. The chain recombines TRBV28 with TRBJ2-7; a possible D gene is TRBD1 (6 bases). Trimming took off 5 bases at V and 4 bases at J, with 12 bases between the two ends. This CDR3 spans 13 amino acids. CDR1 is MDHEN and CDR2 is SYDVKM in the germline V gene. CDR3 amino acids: CASSPGQQYEQYV. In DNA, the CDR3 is TGTGCCAGCAGTCCAGGACAGCAGTACGAGCAGTACGTC.

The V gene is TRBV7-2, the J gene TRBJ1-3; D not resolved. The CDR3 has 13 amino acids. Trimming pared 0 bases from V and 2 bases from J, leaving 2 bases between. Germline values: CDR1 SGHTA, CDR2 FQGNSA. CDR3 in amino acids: CASSLAPGNTIYF. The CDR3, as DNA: TGTGCCAGCAGCTTAGCGCCTGGAAACACCATATATTTT.

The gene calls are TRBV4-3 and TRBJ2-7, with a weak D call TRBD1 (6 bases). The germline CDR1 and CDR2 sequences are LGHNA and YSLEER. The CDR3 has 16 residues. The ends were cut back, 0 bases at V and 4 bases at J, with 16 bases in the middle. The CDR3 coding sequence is TGCGCCAGCAGCCAAGATGTGGCAGGGGTAGGTTACGAGCAGTACTTC. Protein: CASSQDVAGVGYEQYF.

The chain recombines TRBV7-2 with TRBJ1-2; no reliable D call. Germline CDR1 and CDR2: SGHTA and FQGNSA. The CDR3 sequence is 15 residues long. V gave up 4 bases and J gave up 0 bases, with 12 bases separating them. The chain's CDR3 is CASSSHFSTNYGYTF. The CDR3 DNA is TGTGCCAGCAGCTCGCACTTCTCCACTAACTATGGCTACACCTTC. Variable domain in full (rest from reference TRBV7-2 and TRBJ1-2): GAGVSQSPSNKVTEKGKDVELRCDPISGHTALYWYRQSLGQGLEFLIYFQGNSAPDKSGLPSDRFSAERTGGSVSTLTIQRTQQEDSAVYLCASSSHFSTNYGYTFGSGTRLTVV.

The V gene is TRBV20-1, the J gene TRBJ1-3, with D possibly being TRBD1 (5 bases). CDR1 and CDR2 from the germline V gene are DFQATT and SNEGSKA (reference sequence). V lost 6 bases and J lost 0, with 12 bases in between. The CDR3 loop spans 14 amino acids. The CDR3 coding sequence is TGCAGTGCATCGGCCGGGGGCTCTGGAAACACCATATATTTT. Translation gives CSASAGGSGNTIYF.

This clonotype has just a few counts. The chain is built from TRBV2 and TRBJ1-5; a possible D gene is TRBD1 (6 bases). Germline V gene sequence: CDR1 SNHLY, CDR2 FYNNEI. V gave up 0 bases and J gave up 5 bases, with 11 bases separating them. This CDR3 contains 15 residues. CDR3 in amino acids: CASSEAVGGYQPQHF. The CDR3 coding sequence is TGTGCCAGCAGTGAAGCGGTGGGGGGCTATCAGCCCCAGCATTTT.

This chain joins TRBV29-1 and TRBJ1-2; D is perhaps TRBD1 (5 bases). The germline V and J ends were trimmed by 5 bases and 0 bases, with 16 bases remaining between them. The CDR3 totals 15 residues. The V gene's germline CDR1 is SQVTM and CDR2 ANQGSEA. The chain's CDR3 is CSVPHGRGANYGYTF. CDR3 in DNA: TGCAGCGTTCCTCACGGGCGGGGGGCTAACTATGGCTACACCTTC.

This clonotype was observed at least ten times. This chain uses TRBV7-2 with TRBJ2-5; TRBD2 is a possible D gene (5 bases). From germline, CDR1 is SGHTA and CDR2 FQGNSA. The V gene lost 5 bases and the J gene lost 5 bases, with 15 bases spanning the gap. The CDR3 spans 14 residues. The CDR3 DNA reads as TGTGCCAGCAGCAACCGGGAAGCGAGGGAGACCCAGTACTTC. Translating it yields CASSNREARETQYF.

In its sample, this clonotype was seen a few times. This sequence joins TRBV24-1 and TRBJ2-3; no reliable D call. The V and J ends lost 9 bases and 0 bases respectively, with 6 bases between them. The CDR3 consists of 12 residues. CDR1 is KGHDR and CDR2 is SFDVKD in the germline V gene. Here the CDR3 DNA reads TGTGCCACCGGACGGAGCACAGATACGCAGTATTTT. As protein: CATGRSTDTQYF.

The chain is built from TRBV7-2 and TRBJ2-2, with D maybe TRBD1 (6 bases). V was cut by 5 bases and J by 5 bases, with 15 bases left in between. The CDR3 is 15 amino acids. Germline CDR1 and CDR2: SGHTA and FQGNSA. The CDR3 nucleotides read TGTGCCAGCAGCATACAGGGAGAGGAGACCGGGGAGCTGTTTTTT. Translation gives CASSIQGEETGELFF.

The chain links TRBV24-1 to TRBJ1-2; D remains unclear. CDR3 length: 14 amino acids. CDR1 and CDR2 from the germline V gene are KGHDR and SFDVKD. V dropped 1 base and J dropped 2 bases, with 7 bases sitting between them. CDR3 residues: CATSDFGENYGYTF. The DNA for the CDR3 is TGTGCCACCAGTGATTTCGGAGAGAACTATGGCTACACCTTC.

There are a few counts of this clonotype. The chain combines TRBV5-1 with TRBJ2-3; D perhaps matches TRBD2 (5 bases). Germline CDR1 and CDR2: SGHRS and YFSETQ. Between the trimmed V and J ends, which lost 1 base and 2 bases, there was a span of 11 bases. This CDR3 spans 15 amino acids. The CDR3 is CASSLKVTITDTQYF. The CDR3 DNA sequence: TGCGCCAGCAGCTTGAAGGTGACTATCACAGATACGCAGTATTTT.